This TCR beta chain was found in a study of T cell changes during pregnancy in multiple sclerosis. The method was immunoSEQ multiplex PCR; TCRdb's version includes in-frame clones alone and lacks a portion of them. The sample has around 100,000 clones, approximately 89% seen once. Trimming removed 4 bases from V and 6 bases from J, with 15 bases in between. Germline V gene sequence: CDR1 MRHNA, CDR2 SNTAGT. CDR3 length: 14 amino acids. The sequencing here drew on peripheral blood, taken after pregnancy. The receptor's source is a female donor with multiple sclerosis, enrolled in a pregnancy study. The V gene is TRBV6-4, the J gene TRBJ2-5, with D possibly matching TRBD2 (5 bases). CDR3 sequence (DNA): TGTGCCAGCAGTGGGTTTTTAGCGTTGAAGACCCAGTACTTC. Encoded protein: CASSGFLALKTQYF.